These T cell receptor beta chains were read from a single sample in a study of OX40 agonist ivuxolimab in advanced cancers. Data came from immunoSEQ multiplex PCR; TCRdb stores just in-frame clones and leaves some out. The sample lists more than 25,000 clones; around 88% were seen once. The specimen was CD4+ or CD8+ T cells sorted from blood, collected in a trial of the OX40 agonist ivuxolimab. The source of these receptors is an adult with an advanced solid tumor such as melanoma, head and neck, liver or kidney cancer. Each CDR3 is given with its conserved first and last residue. The D gene is left open where the match is weak. Clone size appears in some rows only: once, few, many, or a class for an expanded clone.

v_gene: TRBV6-1; d_gene: NA; j_gene: TRBJ2-7; abundance: NA; CDR3aa: CASSKLSGEAYEQYF; CDR3nt: TGTGCCAGCAGTAAGCTTAGCGGAGAGGCCTACGAGCAGTACTTC
v_gene: TRBV29-1; d_gene: TRBD1; j_gene: TRBJ2-7; abundance: NA; CDR3aa: CSVEHRGQGYEQYF; CDR3nt: TGCAGCGTTGAGCATAGGGGACAGGGTTACGAGCAGTACTTC
v_gene: TRBV10-3; d_gene: NA; j_gene: TRBJ1-1; abundance: once; CDR3aa: CAISELGRGYDTEAFF; CDR3nt: TGTGCCATCAGTGAGCTGGGTAGAGGCTATGACACTGAAGCTTTCTTT
v_gene: TRBV27; d_gene: NA; j_gene: TRBJ2-2; abundance: NA; CDR3aa: CASSSSRTVPGELFF; CDR3nt: TGTGCCAGCAGTTCCTCACGGACAGTACCCGGGGAGCTGTTTTTT
v_gene: TRBV11-2; d_gene: NA; j_gene: TRBJ2-2; abundance: NA; CDR3aa: CASSLIGNTGELFF; CDR3nt: TGTGCCAGCAGCTTAATCGGGAACACCGGGGAGCTGTTTTTT
v_gene: TRBV14; d_gene: NA; j_gene: TRBJ2-7; abundance: NA; CDR3aa: CASSQVVSFYEQYF; CDR3nt: TGTGCCAGCAGCCAAGTAGTCAGTTTCTACGAGCAGTACTTC
v_gene: TRBV5-8; d_gene: NA; j_gene: TRBJ2-7; abundance: NA; CDR3aa: CASSFATLNEQYF; CDR3nt: TGTGCCAGCAGCTTTGCTACCTTAAACGAGCAGTACTTC
v_gene: TRBV14; d_gene: NA; j_gene: TRBJ2-1; abundance: NA; CDR3aa: CASSQGPGQFNEQFF; CDR3nt: TGTGCCAGCAGCCAAGGTCCAGGACAGTTCAATGAGCAGTTCTTC
v_gene: TRBV2; d_gene: NA; j_gene: TRBJ2-7; abundance: NA; CDR3aa: CASYSGDTYEQYF; CDR3nt: TGTGCCAGCTACTCGGGAGACACCTACGAGCAGTACTTC
v_gene: TRBV12-5; d_gene: TRBD1; j_gene: TRBJ2-5; abundance: once; CDR3aa: CASGLSWDRGQGETQYF; CDR3nt: TGTGCTAGTGGTCTCTCTTGGGACAGGGGGCAGGGGGAGACCCAGTACTTC
v_gene: TRBV5-6; d_gene: NA; j_gene: TRBJ1-1; abundance: few; CDR3aa: CASSLEEGFDTEAFF; CDR3nt: TGTGCCAGCAGCTTGGAGGAGGGTTTCGACACTGAAGCTTTCTTT
v_gene: TRBV4-1; d_gene: TRBD1; j_gene: TRBJ1-2; abundance: NA; CDR3aa: CASSQSPGQGYGYTF; CDR3nt: TGCGCCAGCAGCCAATCCCCGGGACAGGGATATGGCTACACCTTC
v_gene: TRBV2; d_gene: NA; j_gene: TRBJ2-5; abundance: NA; CDR3aa: CASSAGPSEQETQYF; CDR3nt: TGTGCCAGCAGTGCGGGTCCTAGTGAACAAGAGACCCAGTACTTC
v_gene: TRBV28; d_gene: NA; j_gene: TRBJ1-2; abundance: NA; CDR3aa: CASSLSQGYRYTF; CDR3nt: TGTGCCAGCAGTTTATCCCAGGGTTACCGCTACACCTTC
v_gene: TRBV12-5; d_gene: NA; j_gene: TRBJ2-1; abundance: NA; CDR3aa: CASGSGAGYNEQFF; CDR3nt: TGTGCTAGTGGTTCCGGGGCGGGGTACAATGAGCAGTTCTTC
v_gene: TRBV30; d_gene: TRBD1; j_gene: TRBJ2-7; abundance: NA; CDR3aa: CAWAGGPGSYEQYF; CDR3nt: TGTGCCTGGGCAGGGGGCCCCGGCTCCTACGAGCAGTACTTC
v_gene: TRBV2; d_gene: NA; j_gene: TRBJ2-6; abundance: NA; CDR3aa: CASRSQASWANVLTF; CDR3nt: TGTGCCAGCAGATCCCAAGCCTCCTGGGCCAACGTCCTGACTTTC
v_gene: TRBV25-1; d_gene: NA; j_gene: TRBJ2-7; abundance: NA; CDR3aa: CASSEFRTPADEQYF; CDR3nt: TGTGCCAGCAGTGAATTTAGGACACCAGCGGACGAGCAGTACTTC
v_gene: TRBV5-1; d_gene: TRBD1; j_gene: TRBJ2-1; abundance: NA; CDR3aa: CASSPRDRGSEQFF; CDR3nt: TGCGCCAGCAGCCCCCGGGACAGGGGGTCTGAGCAGTTCTTC
v_gene: TRBV28; d_gene: NA; j_gene: TRBJ2-1; abundance: NA; CDR3aa: CASRQAQVGNEQFF; CDR3nt: TGTGCCAGCAGACAAGCACAGGTTGGCAATGAGCAGTTCTTC
v_gene: TRBV5-1; d_gene: NA; j_gene: TRBJ2-3; abundance: NA; CDR3aa: CASSLDGADTDTQYF; CDR3nt: TGCGCCAGCAGCTTGGACGGGGCAGACACAGATACGCAGTATTTT
v_gene: TRBV10-3; d_gene: NA; j_gene: TRBJ2-7; abundance: NA; CDR3aa: CAITGRGAGEQYF; CDR3nt: TGTGCCATCACCGGCCGGGGGGCGGGGGAGCAGTACTTC
v_gene: TRBV29-1; d_gene: TRBD1; j_gene: TRBJ2-5; abundance: NA; CDR3aa: CSVADRVGAETQYF; CDR3nt: TGCAGCGTTGCCGACAGGGTAGGAGCAGAGACCCAGTACTTC
v_gene: TRBV29-1; d_gene: TRBD1; j_gene: TRBJ2-3; abundance: few; CDR3aa: CSVDRGRRDTQYF; CDR3nt: TGCAGCGTTGACAGGGGGAGAAGGGATACGCAGTATTTT
v_gene: TRBV7-9; d_gene: TRBD1; j_gene: TRBJ2-7; abundance: NA; CDR3aa: CASSKTGYGYEQYF; CDR3nt: TGTGCCAGCAGTAAGACAGGGTACGGGTACGAGCAGTACTTC
v_gene: TRBV15; d_gene: NA; j_gene: TRBJ1-4; abundance: NA; CDR3aa: CATSEGWDNEKLFF; CDR3nt: TGTGCCACCAGTGAGGGGTGGGATAATGAAAAACTGTTTTTT
v_gene: TRBV7-9; d_gene: TRBD1; j_gene: TRBJ1-5; abundance: NA; CDR3aa: CASSLGQGSQPQHF; CDR3nt: TGTGCCAGCAGCTTAGGACAGGGGAGTCAGCCCCAGCATTTT
v_gene: TRBV19; d_gene: NA; j_gene: TRBJ2-1; abundance: NA; CDR3aa: CASSITNSYNEQFF; CDR3nt: TGTGCCAGTAGTATCACTAACTCCTACAATGAGCAGTTCTTC
v_gene: TRBV6-5; d_gene: NA; j_gene: TRBJ1-3; abundance: once; CDR3aa: CASSYAGSGNTIYF; CDR3nt: TGTGCCAGCAGTTATGCAGGGTCTGGAAACACCATATATTTT
v_gene: TRBV27; d_gene: NA; j_gene: TRBJ1-6; abundance: NA; CDR3aa: CASSLVPGRYNSPLHF; CDR3nt: TGTGCCAGCAGTCTCGTTCCGGGACGGTATAATTCACCCCTCCACTTT
v_gene: TRBV28; d_gene: TRBD1; j_gene: TRBJ2-7; abundance: NA; CDR3aa: CASKKGTGSGHEQYF; CDR3nt: TGTGCCAGCAAAAAAGGGACAGGCAGTGGCCACGAGCAGTACTTC
v_gene: TRBV6-5; d_gene: NA; j_gene: TRBJ2-7; abundance: once; CDR3aa: CASSYTRAYEQYF; CDR3nt: TGTGCCAGCAGTTACACAAGGGCCTACGAGCAGTACTTC
v_gene: TRBV19; d_gene: TRBD1; j_gene: TRBJ2-7; abundance: NA; CDR3aa: CASSAGTGAYEQYF; CDR3nt: TGTGCCAGTAGCGCCGGGACAGGGGCCTACGAGCAGTACTTC
v_gene: TRBV21-1; d_gene: NA; j_gene: TRBJ2-7; abundance: NA; CDR3aa: CASSKCQRSSYEQYF; CDR3nt: TGTGCCAGCAGCAAATGCCAGCGGTCCTCCTACGAGCAGTACTTC
v_gene: TRBV28; d_gene: NA; j_gene: TRBJ1-1; abundance: NA; CDR3aa: CASSPFYLKLGTEAFF; CDR3nt: TGTGCCAGCAGTCCCTTTTACCTGAAACTAGGCACTGAAGCTTTCTTT
v_gene: TRBV5-8; d_gene: NA; j_gene: TRBJ1-2; abundance: once; CDR3aa: CASSLGVNGYTF; CDR3nt: TGTGCCAGCAGCTTGGGAGTTAACGGCTACACCTTC
v_gene: TRBV5-1; d_gene: TRBD2; j_gene: TRBJ2-1; abundance: NA; CDR3aa: CASSSSGGYNEQFF; CDR3nt: TGCGCCAGCAGCTCAAGCGGGGGGTACAATGAGCAGTTCTTC
v_gene: TRBV7-2; d_gene: NA; j_gene: TRBJ2-3; abundance: NA; CDR3aa: CASSLVAGVPTDTQYF; CDR3nt: TGTGCCAGCAGCTTAGTCGCCGGGGTCCCCACAGATACGCAGTATTTT
v_gene: TRBV2; d_gene: TRBD2; j_gene: TRBJ2-1; abundance: NA; CDR3aa: CASTGTSSHEQFF; CDR3nt: TGTGCCAGCACTGGGACTAGCTCGCATGAGCAGTTCTTC
v_gene: TRBV27; d_gene: NA; j_gene: TRBJ2-1; abundance: NA; CDR3aa: CASGRRSGGSYNEQFF; CDR3nt: TGTGCCAGCGGCAGAAGGAGCGGAGGCTCCTACAATGAGCAGTTCTTC
v_gene: TRBV11-2; d_gene: TRBD1; j_gene: TRBJ2-7; abundance: NA; CDR3aa: CASSFATGGYEQYF; CDR3nt: TGTGCCAGCAGCTTCGCGACAGGGGGCTACGAGCAGTACTTC
v_gene: TRBV5-1; d_gene: TRBD1; j_gene: TRBJ1-2; abundance: NA; CDR3aa: CASGRDSSNYGYTF; CDR3nt: TGCGCCAGCGGCCGGGACAGCTCTAACTATGGCTACACCTTC
v_gene: TRBV14; d_gene: NA; j_gene: TRBJ1-1; abundance: NA; CDR3aa: CASSQTTGTTEAFF; CDR3nt: TGTGCCAGCAGCCAAACTACAGGGACCACTGAAGCTTTCTTT
v_gene: TRBV7-9; d_gene: NA; j_gene: TRBJ2-7; abundance: NA; CDR3aa: CASSQRSPPALSEQYF; CDR3nt: TGTGCCAGCAGCCAAAGGTCCCCACCGGCCCTCTCCGAGCAGTACTTC
v_gene: TRBV11-2; d_gene: NA; j_gene: TRBJ2-2; abundance: NA; CDR3aa: CASSLDRRWGGMKAGELFF; CDR3nt: TGTGCCAGCAGCTTAGATCGTCGTTGGGGCGGGATGAAAGCCGGGGAGCTGTTTTTT